This T cell receptor (beta chain) came from a study of human T cells and chemical hapten exposure. Regarding time point: patch test 1, 2 weeks after DPC sensitization. Treatment reported: therapeutic diphenylcyclopropenone sensitization with weekly scalp DPC. In every case, blood was obtained before the patch test was applied. This CDR3 spans 16 amino acids. V trimming: 0 bases; J trimming: 1 base; junction bases outside the gene matches: 3. The library tagged each cDNA molecule with unique molecular identifiers. TCRdb used MiXCR to reprocess the RACE reads, holding one entry per CDR3 protein. The sample has roughly 180,000 distinct CDR3 sequences; 20% to 25% are singletons. This clonotype has only one observation.

This clonotype originated in a woman between 50 and 59 years old with alopecia areata. Some clones in this sample may be carry-over from other donors' samples. The sample was whole blood, taken in connection with sensitization to the hapten diphenylcyclopropenone (DPC). The chain links TRBV12-3 or TRBV12-4 to TRBJ2-7; 10 positions match TRBD2. The CDR3 DNA reads as TGTGCCAGCAGTTTAGCAAGCGGGGGGGCTTCCTACGAGCAGTACTTC. It is translated as CASSLASGGASYEQYF.